These T cell receptor beta chains were read from a single sample in a study of early T cells in non-severe SARS-CoV-2 infection. TCRdb independently ran MiXCR on the 5' RACE reads; one entry per CDR3 protein. This table holds roughly 40,000 distinct CDR3 sequences, under 9.5% found once. The sample comprised whole blood. The source of these receptors is an adult who was a healthcare worker with PCR-confirmed SARS-CoV-2 infection or an uninfected control (not recorded which). CDR3s include the opening cysteine and the closing phenylalanine or tryptophan.

TRBV6-2/TRBV6-3	TRBJ2-5	CASSLFGGFQETQYF
TRBV6-2/TRBV6-3	TRBJ1-1	CARGGVGMNTEAFF
TRBV4-3	TRBJ2-3	CASSRITGTSGGRDTDTQYF
TRBV7-2	TRBJ2-1	CASSLTGGLMYEQFF
TRBV7-6	TRBJ2-5	CASSQGQQETQYF
TRBV5-1	TRBJ1-1	CASSLEAGSDTEAFF
TRBV5-4	TRBJ1-3	CASSLGPALISENTIYF
TRBV5-4	TRBJ2-2	CASSLSQRWTGELFF
TRBV6-1	TRBJ2-7	CASSPGHLQGSYEQYF
TRBV5-1	TRBJ2-2	CASSLSFRSNTGELFF
TRBV28	TRBJ2-1	CASSLSAALYNEQFF
TRBV7-9	TRBJ2-5	CASSLEGPSRTQYF
TRBV7-2	TRBJ1-6	CASSLALGSPLHF
TRBV6-5	TRBJ1-6	CASSWVNNSPLHF
TRBV29-1	TRBJ1-2	CSVDIGNYGYTF
TRBV28	TRBJ2-3	CASSGPRGRATDTQYF
TRBV5-1	TRBJ1-4	CASSLTAGDGEKLFF
TRBV20-1	TRBJ1-3	CSARVGTGGNTIYF
TRBV20-1	TRBJ2-5	CSARIGQAQETQYF
TRBV7-9	TRBJ2-1	CASSLDWGNRDYNEQFF
TRBV4-2	TRBJ2-1	CASSQDQGDEQFF
TRBV6-2/TRBV6-3	TRBJ1-1	CASSWDTNTEAFF
TRBV20-1	TRBJ1-4	CSARDRAATNEKLFF
TRBV30	TRBJ1-3	CAWKSFRALSGNTIYF
TRBV12-3/TRBV12-4	TRBJ2-2	CASSSQGNTGELFF
TRBV7-3	TRBJ1-1	CASSLTGQGTTEAFF
TRBV19	TRBJ1-1	CASSMLPATGYQAFF
TRBV11-2	TRBJ2-2	CASRSVVGELFF
TRBV28	TRBJ2-3	CASISPGGSTDTQYF
TRBV6-5	TRBJ2-7	CASSYSTGAPYEQYF
TRBV7-2	TRBJ1-5	CASSFDRDQPQHF
TRBV20-1	TRBJ2-1	CSATPGLTRNEQFF
TRBV7-2	TRBJ2-7	CASSLVVSGLYEQYF
TRBV5-6	TRBJ1-1	CASSRSLEAFF
TRBV25-1	TRBJ2-2	CASSAHGQKNTGELFF
TRBV2	TRBJ1-6	CASRGTGMESPLHF
TRBV6-4	TRBJ1-6	CASRRIKGFMNSPLHF